This T cell receptor beta chain derives from a study of CD8 T cells in ankylosing spondylitis (dated by TCRdb to 2015 to 2018). With regard to the full study: To find TCR variants linked to disease, the study profiled T cell receptor beta repertoires in ankylosing spondylitis patients and healthy donors. Peripheral blood was sampled, and synovial fluid was additionally collected from ankylosing spondylitis patients. In total, the full study cohort was made up of some 100 healthy donors and 25 ankylosing spondylitis patients. Here is what the overall study found, with its caveats: Significant enrichment of the disease-linked clones was reported in matched synovial fluid samples from ankylosing spondylitis patients. Some motif variants had previously been reported in the synovial fluid and blood of reactive arthritis patients, which suggests shared mechanisms of disease initiation. The disease-linked clones showed a CD8+ phenotype and occurred at relatively low frequencies in peripheral blood. Blood from ankylosing spondylitis patients appeared to be characterized by a TCR beta motif made up of several highly homologous amino acid variants.

Between the V and J ends, shortened by 8 bases and 0 bases respectively, the junction contains 11 bases. The CDR3 holds 14 amino acids from the cysteine to the phenylalanine. CDR3 DNA is the only sequence kept; it has 42 bases, read in frame from the first base. For CDR1 and CDR2, the germline V gene lists SGHVS and FQNEAQ. The instrument given in TCRdb is Illumina HiSeq 2500. TCR beta libraries were prepared by quantitative 5'-RACE with molecular barcodes. Concerning the study's data processing: Disease-linked TCR variants were identified with a new computational method built on a probabilistic model of VDJ rearrangement. TCRdb cleaned the public reads at Q25 with fastp, built clones with MiXCR and kept in-frame beta chains. Every distinct CDR3 protein forms one entry, paired with its most common genes and DNA. In this record, the V and J calls reflect TCRdb's handling and not the investigators' own analysis. The sample table records about 320,000 distinct CDR3 sequences; about 9.9% of these occur just once. The ten largest clones take up roughly a tenth of the sample.

As concerns this clonotype: Its binding antigen is unknown. Base qualities are not recorded, but no much larger clone differs from it by a single base.

Specimen: blood, either unsorted or a sorted T cell fraction (not recorded which). This receptor chain uses TRBV7-8 and TRBJ1-5, with the D gene too uncertain to name. The TCR comes from a female donor with ankylosing spondylitis or in good health (not recorded which). CDR3 region: CASARRGSNQPQHF. The bases read TGTGCCAGCGCTCGCCGCGGTAGCAATCAGCCCCAGCATTTT.